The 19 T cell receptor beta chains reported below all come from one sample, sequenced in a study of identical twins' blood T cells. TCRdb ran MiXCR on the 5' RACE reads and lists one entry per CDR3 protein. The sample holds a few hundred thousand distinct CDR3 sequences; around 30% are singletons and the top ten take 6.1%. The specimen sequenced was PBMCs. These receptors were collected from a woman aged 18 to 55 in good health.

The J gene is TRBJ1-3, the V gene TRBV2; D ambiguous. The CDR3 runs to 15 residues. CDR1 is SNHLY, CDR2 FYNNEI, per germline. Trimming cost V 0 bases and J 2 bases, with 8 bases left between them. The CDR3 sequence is CASSEALITGNTIYF. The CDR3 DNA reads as TGTGCCAGCAGTGAAGCTCTCATCACTGGAAACACCATATATTTT.

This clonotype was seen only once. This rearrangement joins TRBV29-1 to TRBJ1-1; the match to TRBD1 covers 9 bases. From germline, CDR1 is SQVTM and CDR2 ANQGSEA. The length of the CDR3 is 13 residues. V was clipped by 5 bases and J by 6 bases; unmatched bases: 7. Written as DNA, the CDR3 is TGCAGCGTTATCCGGGACAGGGAGGCTGAAGCTTTCTTT. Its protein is CSVIRDREAEAFF. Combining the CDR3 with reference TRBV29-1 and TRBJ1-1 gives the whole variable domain SAVISQKPSRDICQRGTSLTIQCQVDSQVTMMFWYRQQPGQSLTLIATANQGSEATYESGFVIDKFPISRPNLTFSTLTVSNMSPEDSSIYLCSVIRDREAEAFFGQGTRLTVV.

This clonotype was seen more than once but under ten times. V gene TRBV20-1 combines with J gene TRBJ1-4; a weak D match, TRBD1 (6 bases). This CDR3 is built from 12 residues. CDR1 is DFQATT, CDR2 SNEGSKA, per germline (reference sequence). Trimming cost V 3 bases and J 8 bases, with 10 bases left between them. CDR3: CSASWQGEKLFF. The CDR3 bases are TGCAGTGCTAGCTGGCAGGGGGAAAAACTGTTTTTT.

DNA of the CDR3: TGCAGTGCTAGAGTTGTTGGCGGCTACACCTTC. It is translated as CSARVVGGYTF. The rearrangement joins TRBV20-1 to TRBJ1-2; D remains unclear. Germline assignment: CDR1 DFQATT and CDR2 SNEGSKA (reference sequence). V lost 1 base, J lost 8 bases, and 8 bases lay in between. CDR3 length equals 11 residues.

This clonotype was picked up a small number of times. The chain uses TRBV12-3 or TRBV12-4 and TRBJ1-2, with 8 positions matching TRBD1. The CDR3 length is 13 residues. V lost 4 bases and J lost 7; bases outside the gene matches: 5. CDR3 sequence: CASSSWTGSGYTF. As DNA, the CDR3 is TGTGCCAGCAGTTCCTGGACAGGGTCTGGCTACACCTTC.

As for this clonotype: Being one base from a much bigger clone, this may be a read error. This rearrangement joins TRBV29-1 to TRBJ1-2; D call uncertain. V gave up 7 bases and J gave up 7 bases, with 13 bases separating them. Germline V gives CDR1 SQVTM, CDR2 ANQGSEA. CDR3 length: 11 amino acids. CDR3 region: CSANRPTGYTF. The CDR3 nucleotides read TGCAGCGCTAACCGACCGACTGGCTACACCTTC.

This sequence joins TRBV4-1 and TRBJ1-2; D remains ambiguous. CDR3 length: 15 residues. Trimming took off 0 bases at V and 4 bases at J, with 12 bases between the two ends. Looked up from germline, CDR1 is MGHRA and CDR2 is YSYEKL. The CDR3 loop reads CASSQDTPAGYGYTF. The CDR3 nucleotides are TGCGCCAGCAGCCAAGATACCCCGGCCGGCTATGGCTACACCTTC.

CDR3 protein: CSASDREEPQHF. The CDR3 nucleotides read TGCAGTGCTAGCGACAGGGAAGAGCCCCAGCATTTT. The J gene is TRBJ1-5, the V gene TRBV20-1; 7 bases align to TRBD1. This CDR3 has 12 amino acids. Germline loops: CDR1 DFQATT, CDR2 SNEGSKA (reference sequence). V dropped 3 bases and J dropped 8; count of bases not matched to a gene: 4.

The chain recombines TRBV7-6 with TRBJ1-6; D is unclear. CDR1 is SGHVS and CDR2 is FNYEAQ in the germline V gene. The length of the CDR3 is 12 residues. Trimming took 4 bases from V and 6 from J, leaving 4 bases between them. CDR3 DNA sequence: TGTGCCAGCAGCTATAGTAATTCACCCCTCCACTTT. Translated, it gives CASSYSNSPLHF. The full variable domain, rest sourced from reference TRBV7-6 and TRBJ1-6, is GAGVSQSPRYKVTKRGQDVALRCDPISGHVSLYWYRQALGQGPEFLTYFNYEAQQDKSGLPNDRFSAERPEGSISTLTIQRTEQRDSAMYRCASSYSNSPLHFGNGTRLTVT.

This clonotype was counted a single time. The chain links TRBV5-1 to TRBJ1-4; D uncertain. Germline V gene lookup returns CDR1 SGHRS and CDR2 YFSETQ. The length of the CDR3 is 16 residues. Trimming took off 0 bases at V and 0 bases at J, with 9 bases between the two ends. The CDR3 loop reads CASSLVPVATNEKLFF. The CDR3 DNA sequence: TGCGCCAGCAGCTTGGTCCCCGTTGCAACTAATGAAAAACTGTTTTTT.

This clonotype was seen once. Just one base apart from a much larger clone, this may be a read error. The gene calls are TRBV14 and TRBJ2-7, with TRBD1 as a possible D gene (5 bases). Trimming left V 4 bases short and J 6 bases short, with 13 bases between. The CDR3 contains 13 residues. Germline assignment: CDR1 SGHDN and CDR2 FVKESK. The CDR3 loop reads CASSPRTRREQYF. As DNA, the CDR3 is TGTGCCAGCAGCCCAAGGACAAGGCGCGAGCAGTACTTC. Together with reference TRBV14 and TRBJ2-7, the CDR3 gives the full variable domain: EAGVTQFPSHSVIEKGQTVTLRCDPISGHDNLYWYRRVMGKEIKFLLHFVKESKQDESGMPNNRFLAERTGGTYSTLKVQPAELEDSGVYFCASSPRTRREQYFGPGTRLTVT.

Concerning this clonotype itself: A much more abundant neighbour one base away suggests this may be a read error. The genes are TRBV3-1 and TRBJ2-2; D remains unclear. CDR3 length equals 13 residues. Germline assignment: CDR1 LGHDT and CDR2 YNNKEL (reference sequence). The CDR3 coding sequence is TGTGCCAACAGCCACCTCGACCCCGGGGAGCTGTTTTTT. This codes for CANSHLDPGELFF.

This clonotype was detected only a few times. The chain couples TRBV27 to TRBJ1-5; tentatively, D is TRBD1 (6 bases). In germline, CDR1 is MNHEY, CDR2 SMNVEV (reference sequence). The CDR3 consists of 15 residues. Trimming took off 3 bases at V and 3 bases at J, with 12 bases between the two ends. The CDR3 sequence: CASSFSGQHNQPQHF. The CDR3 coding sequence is TGTGCCAGCAGTTTTTCCGGACAGCACAATCAGCCCCAGCATTTT.

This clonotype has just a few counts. Here the CDR3 reads CASSLYSGGWTGELFF. The CDR3 nucleotides read TGTGCCAGCAGTTTATATTCAGGGGGCTGGACCGGGGAGCTGTTTTTT. J is TRBJ2-2 and V is TRBV7-3; the match to TRBD1 covers 8 bases. The CDR3 totals 16 residues. Trimming took 6 bases from V and 5 from J; bases not matched to a gene: 11. CDR1 and CDR2 from the germline V gene are SGHTA and FQGTGA. The full variable domain, completed using reference TRBV7-3 and TRBJ2-2, is GAGVSQTPSNKVTEKGKYVELRCDPISGHTALYWYRQSLGQGPEFLIYFQGTGAADDSGLPNDRFFAVRPEGSVSTLKIQRTERGDSAVYLCASSLYSGGWTGELFFGEGSRLTVL.

The CDR3 sequence: CASSYGQLNTEAFF. CDR3 sequence (DNA): TGTGCCAGCAGTTATGGGCAATTGAACACTGAAGCTTTCTTT. V gene TRBV6-6 combines with J gene TRBJ1-1; D is unclear. The CDR3 length is 14 residues. The germline gives CDR1 MNHNY, CDR2 SVGAGI (reference sequence). V was shortened by 3 bases and J by 0 bases, with 8 bases between the two germline ends.

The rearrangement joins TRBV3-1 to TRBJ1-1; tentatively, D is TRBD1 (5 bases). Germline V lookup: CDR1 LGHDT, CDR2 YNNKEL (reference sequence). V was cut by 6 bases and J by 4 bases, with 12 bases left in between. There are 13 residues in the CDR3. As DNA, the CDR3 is TGTGCCAGCAGAGACGGGGCTGTCACTGAAGCTTTCTTT. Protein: CASRDGAVTEAFF.

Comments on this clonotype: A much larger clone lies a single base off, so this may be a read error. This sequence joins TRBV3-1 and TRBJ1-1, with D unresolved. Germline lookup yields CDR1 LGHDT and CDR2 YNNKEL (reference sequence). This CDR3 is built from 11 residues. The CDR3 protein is CAGSQDTEAFF. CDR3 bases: TGTGCCGGCAGCCAGGACACTGAAGCTTTCTTT. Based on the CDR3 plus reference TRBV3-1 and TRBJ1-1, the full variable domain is DTAVSQTPKYLVTQMGNDKSIKCEQNLGHDTMYWYKQDSKKFLKIMFSYNNKELIINETVPNRFSPKSPDKAHLNLHINSLELGDSAVYFCAGSQDTEAFFGQGTRLTVV.

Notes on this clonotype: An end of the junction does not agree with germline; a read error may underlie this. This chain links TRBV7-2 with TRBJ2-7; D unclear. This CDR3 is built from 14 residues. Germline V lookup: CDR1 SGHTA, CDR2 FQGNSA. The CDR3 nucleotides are TGTGCCAGCAGCTTGATGTTCGACTCCTACGGGCAGTACTTC. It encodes CASSLMFDSYGQYF.

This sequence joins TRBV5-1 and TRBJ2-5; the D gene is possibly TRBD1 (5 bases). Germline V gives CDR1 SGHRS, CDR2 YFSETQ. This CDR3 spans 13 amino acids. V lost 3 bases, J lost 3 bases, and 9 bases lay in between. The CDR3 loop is CASSSDRKETQYF. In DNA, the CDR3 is TGCGCCAGCAGCTCTGACAGAAAAGAGACCCAGTACTTC.